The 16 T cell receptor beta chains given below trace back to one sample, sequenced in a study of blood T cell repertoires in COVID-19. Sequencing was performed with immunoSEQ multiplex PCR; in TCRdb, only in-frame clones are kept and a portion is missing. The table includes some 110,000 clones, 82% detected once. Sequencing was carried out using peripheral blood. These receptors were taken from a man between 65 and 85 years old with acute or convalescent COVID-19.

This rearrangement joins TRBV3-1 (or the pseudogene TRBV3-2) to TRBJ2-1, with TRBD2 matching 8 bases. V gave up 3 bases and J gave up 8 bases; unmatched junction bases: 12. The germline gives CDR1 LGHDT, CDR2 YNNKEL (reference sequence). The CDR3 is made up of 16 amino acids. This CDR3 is CASSQGVGLVVHEQFF. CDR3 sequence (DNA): TGTGCCAGCAGCCAGGGTGTGGGACTAGTGGTCCATGAGCAGTTCTTC.

CDR3 amino acids: CASSLQGYYNEQFF. The CDR3 DNA reads as TGTGCCAGCAGTTTACAGGGGTACTACAATGAGCAGTTCTTC. The V call is TRBV27, the J call TRBJ2-1, with D maybe TRBD1 (6 bases). The germline V gene has CDR1 MNHEY and CDR2 SMNVEV (reference sequence). The CDR3 consists of 14 residues. V was trimmed by 2 bases and J by 3 bases, leaving 8 bases between them.

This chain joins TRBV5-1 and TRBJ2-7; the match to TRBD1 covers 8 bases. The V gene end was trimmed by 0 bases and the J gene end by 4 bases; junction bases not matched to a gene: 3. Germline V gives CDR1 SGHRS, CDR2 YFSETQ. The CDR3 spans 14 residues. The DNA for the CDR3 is TGCGCCAGCAGCTTGGAGGGGACAGGTTACGAGCAGTACTTC. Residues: CASSLEGTGYEQYF.

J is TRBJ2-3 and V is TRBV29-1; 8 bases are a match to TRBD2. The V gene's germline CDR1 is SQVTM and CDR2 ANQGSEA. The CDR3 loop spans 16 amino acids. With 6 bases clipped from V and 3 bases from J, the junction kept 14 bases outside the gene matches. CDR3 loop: CSVLPISGGPTDTQYF. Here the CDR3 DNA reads TGCAGCGTCCTCCCCATTTCGGGGGGGCCGACAGATACGCAGTATTTT.

Here the CDR3 reads CASSPSGGGNEQFF. The CDR3 DNA reads TGCGCCAGCAGCCCCAGTGGGGGCGGCAATGAGCAGTTCTTC. The genes are TRBV5-1 and TRBJ2-1, with D possibly matching TRBD1 (6 bases). V shed 4 bases and J shed 6 bases, with 14 bases lying between them. Germline V gene data show CDR1 as SGHRS and CDR2 as YFSETQ. The CDR3 spans 14 residues.

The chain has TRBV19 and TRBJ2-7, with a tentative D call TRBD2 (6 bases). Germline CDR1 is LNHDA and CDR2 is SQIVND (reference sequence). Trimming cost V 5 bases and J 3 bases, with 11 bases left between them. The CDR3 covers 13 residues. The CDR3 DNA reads TGTGCCAGTAGTTCGTCTAGCGACTACGAGCAGTACTTC. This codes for CASSSSSDYEQYF.

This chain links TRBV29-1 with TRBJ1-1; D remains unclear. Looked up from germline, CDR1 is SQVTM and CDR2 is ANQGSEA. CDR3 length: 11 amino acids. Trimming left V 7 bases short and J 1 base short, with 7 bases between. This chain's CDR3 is CSAIWNTEAFF. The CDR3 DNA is TGCAGCGCGATATGGAACACTGAAGCTTTCTTT.

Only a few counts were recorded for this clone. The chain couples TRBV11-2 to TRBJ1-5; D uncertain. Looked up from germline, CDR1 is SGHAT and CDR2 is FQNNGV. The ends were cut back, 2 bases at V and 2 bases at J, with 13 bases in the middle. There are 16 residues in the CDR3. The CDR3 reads CASSLSGRQGNQPQHF. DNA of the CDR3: TGTGCCAGCAGCTTAAGCGGTCGGCAGGGCAATCAGCCCCAGCATTTT.

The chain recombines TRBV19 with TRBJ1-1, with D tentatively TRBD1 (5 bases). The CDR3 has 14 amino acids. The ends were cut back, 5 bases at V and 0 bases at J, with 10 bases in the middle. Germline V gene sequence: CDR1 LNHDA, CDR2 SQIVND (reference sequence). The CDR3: CASSAGPMNTEAFF. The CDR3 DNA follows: TGTGCCAGTAGTGCGGGGCCCATGAACACTGAAGCTTTCTTT.

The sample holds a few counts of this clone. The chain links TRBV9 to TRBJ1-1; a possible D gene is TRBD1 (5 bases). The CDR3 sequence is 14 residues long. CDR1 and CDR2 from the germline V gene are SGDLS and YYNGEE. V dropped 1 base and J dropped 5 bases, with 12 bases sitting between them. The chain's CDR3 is CASSVQGAWTEAFF. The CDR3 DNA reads TGTGCCAGCAGCGTACAGGGCGCTTGGACTGAAGCTTTCTTT.

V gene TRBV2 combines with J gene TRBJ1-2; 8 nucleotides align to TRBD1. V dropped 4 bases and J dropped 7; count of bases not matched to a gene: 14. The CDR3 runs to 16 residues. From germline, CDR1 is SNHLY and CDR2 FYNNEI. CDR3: CASSVTGALTGSGYTF. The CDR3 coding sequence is TGTGCCAGCAGTGTGACAGGGGCTTTGACCGGGAGTGGCTACACCTTC.

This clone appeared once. The CDR3 DNA reads as TGTGCCAGCAGCTTGCAGGGGGTGAACTATGGCTACACCTTC. This codes for CASSLQGVNYGYTF. The V call is TRBV5-4, the J call TRBJ1-2; 7 bases fit TRBD1. The V gene's germline CDR1 is SGHNT and CDR2 YYREEE (reference sequence). The CDR3 runs 14 residues. Unmatched junction bases numbered 2, after V lost 1 base and J lost 2 bases.

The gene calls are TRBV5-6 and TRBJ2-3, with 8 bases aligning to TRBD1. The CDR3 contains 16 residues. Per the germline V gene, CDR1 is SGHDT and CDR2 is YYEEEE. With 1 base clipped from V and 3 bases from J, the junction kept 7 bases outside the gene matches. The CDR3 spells CASSLQGALATDTQYF. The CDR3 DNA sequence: TGTGCCAGCAGCTTGCAGGGGGCCCTAGCAACAGATACGCAGTATTTT.

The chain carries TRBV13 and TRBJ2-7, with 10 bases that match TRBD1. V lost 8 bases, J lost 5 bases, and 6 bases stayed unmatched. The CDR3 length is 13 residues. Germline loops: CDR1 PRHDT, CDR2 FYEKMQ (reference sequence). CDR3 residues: CASRGQGPHEQYF. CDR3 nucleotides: TGTGCCAGCCGGGGACAGGGGCCCCACGAGCAGTACTTC.

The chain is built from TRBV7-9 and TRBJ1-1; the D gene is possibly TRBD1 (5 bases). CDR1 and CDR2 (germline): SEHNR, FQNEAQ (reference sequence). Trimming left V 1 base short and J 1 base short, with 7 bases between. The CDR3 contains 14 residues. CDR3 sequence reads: CASSLDQGNTEAFF. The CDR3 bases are TGTGCCAGCAGCTTAGATCAGGGGAACACTGAAGCTTTCTTT.

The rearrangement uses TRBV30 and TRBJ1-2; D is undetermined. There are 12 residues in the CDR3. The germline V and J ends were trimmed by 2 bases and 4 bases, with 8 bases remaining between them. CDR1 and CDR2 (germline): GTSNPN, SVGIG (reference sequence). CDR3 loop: CAWSLSGYGYTF. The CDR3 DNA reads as TGTGCCTGGAGTCTTTCCGGCTATGGCTACACCTTC.